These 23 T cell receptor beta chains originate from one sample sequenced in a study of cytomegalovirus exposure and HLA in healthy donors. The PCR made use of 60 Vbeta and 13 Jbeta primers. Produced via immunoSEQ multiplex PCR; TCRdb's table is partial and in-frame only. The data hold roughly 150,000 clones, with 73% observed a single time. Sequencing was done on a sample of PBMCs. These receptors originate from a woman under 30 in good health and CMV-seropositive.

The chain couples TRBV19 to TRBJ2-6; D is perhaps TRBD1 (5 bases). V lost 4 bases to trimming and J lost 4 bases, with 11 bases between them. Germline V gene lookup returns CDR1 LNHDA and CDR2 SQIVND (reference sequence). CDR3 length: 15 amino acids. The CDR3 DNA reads TGTGCCAGTAGTACTTCAGGGTCCGGGGCCAACGTCCTGACTTTC. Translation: CASSTSGSGANVLTF. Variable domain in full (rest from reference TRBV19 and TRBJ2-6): DGGITQSPKYLFRKEGQNVTLSCEQNLNHDAMYWYRQDPGQGLRLIYYSQIVNDFQKGDIAEGYSVSREKKESFPLTVTSAQKNPTAFYLCASSTSGSGANVLTFGAGSRLTVL.

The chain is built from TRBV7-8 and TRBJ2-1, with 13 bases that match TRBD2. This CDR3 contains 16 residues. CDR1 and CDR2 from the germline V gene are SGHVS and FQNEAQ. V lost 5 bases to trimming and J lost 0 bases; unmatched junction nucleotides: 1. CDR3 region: CASSGLAGASYNEQFF. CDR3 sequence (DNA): TGTGCCAGCAGCGGACTAGCGGGGGCCTCCTACAATGAGCAGTTCTTC.

The CDR3 reads CASSQEQNTEAFF. CDR3 nucleotide sequence: TGCGCCAGCAGCCAAGAACAGAACACTGAAGCTTTCTTT. The rearrangement uses TRBV4-1 and TRBJ1-1; D is unclear. Trimming removed 0 bases from V and 1 base from J, with 3 bases in between. The CDR3 covers 13 residues. Germline values: CDR1 MGHRA, CDR2 YSYEKL.

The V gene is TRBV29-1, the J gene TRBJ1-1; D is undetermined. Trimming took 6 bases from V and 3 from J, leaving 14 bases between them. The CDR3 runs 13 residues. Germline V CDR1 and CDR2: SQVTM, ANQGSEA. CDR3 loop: CSVRFGGYTEAFF. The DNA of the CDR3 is TGCAGCGTCCGCTTTGGAGGGTACACTGAAGCTTTCTTT.

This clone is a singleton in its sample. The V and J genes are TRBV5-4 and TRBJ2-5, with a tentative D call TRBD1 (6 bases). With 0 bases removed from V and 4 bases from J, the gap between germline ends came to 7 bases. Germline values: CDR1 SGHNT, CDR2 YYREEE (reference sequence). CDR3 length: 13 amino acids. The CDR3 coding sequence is TGTGCCAGCAGCTTGGTAGGGGGAGAGACCCAGTACTTC. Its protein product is CASSLVGGETQYF.

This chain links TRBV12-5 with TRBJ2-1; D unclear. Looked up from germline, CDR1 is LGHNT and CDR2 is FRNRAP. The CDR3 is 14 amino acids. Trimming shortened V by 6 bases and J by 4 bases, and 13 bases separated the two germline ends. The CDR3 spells CASGGDSIYNEQFF. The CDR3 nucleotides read TGTGCTAGTGGCGGAGATTCGATTTACAATGAGCAGTTCTTC.

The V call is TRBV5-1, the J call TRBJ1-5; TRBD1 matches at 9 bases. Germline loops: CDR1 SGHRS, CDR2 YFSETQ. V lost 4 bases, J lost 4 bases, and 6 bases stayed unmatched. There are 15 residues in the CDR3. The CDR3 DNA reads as TGCGCCAGCAGCACCACAGGGGGCGCAAATCAGCCCCAGCATTTT. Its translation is CASSTTGGANQPQHF.

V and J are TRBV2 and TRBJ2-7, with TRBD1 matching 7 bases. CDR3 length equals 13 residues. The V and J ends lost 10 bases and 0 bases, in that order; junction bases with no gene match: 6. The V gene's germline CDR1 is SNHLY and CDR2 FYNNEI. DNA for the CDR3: TGTGCCATGTCCGGGACAGTCTCCTACGAGCAGTACTTC. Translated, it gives CAMSGTVSYEQYF.

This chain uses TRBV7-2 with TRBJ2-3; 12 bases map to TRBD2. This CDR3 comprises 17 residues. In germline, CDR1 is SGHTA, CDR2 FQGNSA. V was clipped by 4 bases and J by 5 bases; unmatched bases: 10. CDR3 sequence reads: CASSSIPSGGARDTQYF. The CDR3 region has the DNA TGTGCCAGCAGCTCTATCCCTAGCGGGGGGGCCAGAGATACGCAGTATTTT.

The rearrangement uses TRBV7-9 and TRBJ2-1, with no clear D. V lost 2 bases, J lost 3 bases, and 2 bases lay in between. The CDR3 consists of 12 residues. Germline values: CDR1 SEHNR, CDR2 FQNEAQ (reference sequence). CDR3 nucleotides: TGTGCCAGCAGCTTACTCTACAATGAGCAGTTCTTC. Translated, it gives CASSLLYNEQFF.

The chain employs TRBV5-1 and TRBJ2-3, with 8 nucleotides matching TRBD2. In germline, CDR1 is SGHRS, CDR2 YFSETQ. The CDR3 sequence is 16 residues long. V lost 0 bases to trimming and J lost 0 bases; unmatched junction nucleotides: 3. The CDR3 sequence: CASSLGPGGSTDTQYF. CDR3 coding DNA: TGCGCCAGCAGCTTGGGCCCGGGGGGGAGCACAGATACGCAGTATTTT.

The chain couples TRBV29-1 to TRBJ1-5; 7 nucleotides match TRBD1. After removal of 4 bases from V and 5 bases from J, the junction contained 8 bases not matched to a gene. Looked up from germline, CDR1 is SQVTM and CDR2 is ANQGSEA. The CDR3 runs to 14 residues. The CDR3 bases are TGCAGCGTTGTAGAGACAGGGACGGATCAGCCCCAGCATTTT. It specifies CSVVETGTDQPQHF.

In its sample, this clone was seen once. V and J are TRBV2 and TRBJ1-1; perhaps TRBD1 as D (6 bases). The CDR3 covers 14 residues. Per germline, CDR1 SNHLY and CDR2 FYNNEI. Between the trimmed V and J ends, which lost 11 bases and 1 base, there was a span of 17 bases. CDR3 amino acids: CAGIIGQSNTEAFF. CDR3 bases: TGTGCCGGGATAATTGGACAGTCGAACACTGAAGCTTTCTTT.

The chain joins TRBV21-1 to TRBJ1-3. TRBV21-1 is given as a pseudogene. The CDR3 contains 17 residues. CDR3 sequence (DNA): TGTGCCAGCAGCAAAGCTCTGGAGGCCCACTCTGGAAACACCATATATTTT. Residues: CASSKALEAHSGNTIYF.

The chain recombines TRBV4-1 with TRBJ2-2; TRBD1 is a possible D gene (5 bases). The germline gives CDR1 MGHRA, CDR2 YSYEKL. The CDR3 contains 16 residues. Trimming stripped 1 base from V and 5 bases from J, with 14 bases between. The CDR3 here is CASSQAFRGATGELFF. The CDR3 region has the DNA TGCGCCAGCAGCCAAGCCTTCCGTGGGGCGACCGGGGAGCTGTTTTTT.

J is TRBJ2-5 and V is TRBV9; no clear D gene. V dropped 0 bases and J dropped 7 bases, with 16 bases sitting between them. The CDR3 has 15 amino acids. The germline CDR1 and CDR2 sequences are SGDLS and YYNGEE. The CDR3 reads CASSVGPETAGTQYF. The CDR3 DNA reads TGTGCCAGCAGCGTAGGCCCCGAGACGGCAGGGACCCAGTACTTC.

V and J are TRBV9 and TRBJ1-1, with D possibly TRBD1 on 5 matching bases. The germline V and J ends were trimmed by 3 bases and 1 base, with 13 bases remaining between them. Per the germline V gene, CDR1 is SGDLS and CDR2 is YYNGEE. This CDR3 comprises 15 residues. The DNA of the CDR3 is TGTGCCAGCAGCGCAGGAAAGACAGCGAACACTGAAGCTTTCTTT. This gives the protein CASSAGKTANTEAFF.

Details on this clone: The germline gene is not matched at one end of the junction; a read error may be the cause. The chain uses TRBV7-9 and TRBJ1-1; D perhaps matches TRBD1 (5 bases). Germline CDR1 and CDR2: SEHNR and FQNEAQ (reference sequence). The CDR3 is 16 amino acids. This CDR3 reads CSSSLGLGQTNTEAFF. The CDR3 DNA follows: TGTTCCAGCAGCCTGGGACTGGGGCAAACGAACACTGAAGCTTTCTTT.

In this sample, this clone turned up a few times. This CDR3 reads CATRAGHIDTQYF. In DNA form, the CDR3 reads TGTGCCACCAGGGCGGGGCACATTGATACGCAGTATTTT. The V gene is TRBV5-8, the J gene TRBJ2-3; tentative D call: TRBD2 (6 bases). V lost 9 bases and J lost 6, with 17 bases in between. Germline V CDR1 and CDR2: SGHTS, YDEGEE. This CDR3 is built from 13 residues.

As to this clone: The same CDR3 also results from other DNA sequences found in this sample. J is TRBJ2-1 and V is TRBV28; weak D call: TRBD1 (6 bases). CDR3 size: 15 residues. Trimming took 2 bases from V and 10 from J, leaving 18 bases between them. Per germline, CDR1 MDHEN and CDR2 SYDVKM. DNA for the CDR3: TGTGCCAGCAGTTTACTTGGACAGACCAGACCCGAGCAGTTCTTC. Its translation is CASSLLGQTRPEQFF.

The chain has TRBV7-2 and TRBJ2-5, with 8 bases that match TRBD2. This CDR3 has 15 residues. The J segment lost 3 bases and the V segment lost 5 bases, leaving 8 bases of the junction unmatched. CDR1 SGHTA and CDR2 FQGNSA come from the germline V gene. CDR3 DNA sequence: TGTGCCAGCAGCCCCCTTGGGCGGGGGGAAGAGACCCAGTACTTC. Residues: CASSPLGRGEETQYF. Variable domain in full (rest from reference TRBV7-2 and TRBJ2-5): GAGVSQSPSNKVTEKGKDVELRCDPISGHTALYWYRQSLGQGLEFLIYFQGNSAPDKSGLPSDRFSAERTGGSVSTLTIQRTQQEDSAVYLCASSPLGRGEETQYFGPGTRLLVL.

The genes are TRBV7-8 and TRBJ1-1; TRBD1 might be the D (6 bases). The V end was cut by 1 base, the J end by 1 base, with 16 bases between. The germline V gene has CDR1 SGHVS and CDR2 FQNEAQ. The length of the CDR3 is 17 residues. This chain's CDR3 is CASSLGRAGVGNTEAFF. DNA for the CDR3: TGTGCCAGCAGCTTAGGTCGGGCAGGGGTTGGGAACACTGAAGCTTTCTTT.

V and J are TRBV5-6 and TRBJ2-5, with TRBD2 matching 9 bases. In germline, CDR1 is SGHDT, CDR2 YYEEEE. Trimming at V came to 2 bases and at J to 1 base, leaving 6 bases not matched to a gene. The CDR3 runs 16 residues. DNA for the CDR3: TGTGCCAGCAGCTTTTGGCTAGCGGGGTCCCAAGAGACCCAGTACTTC. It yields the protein CASSFWLAGSQETQYF.